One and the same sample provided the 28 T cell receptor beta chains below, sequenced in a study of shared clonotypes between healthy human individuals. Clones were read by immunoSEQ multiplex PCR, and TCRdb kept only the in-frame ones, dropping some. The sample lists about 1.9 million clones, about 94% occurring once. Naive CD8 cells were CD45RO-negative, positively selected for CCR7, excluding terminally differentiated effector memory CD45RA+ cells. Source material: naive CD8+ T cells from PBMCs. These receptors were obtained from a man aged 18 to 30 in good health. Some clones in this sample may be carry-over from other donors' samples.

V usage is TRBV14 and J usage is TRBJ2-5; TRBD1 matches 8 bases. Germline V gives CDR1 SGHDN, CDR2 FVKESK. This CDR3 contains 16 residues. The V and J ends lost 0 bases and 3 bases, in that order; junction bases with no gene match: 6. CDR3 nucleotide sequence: TGTGCCAGCAGCCAAGATTCAGGGGGCAATAAAGAGACCCAGTACTTC. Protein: CASSQDSGGNKETQYF.

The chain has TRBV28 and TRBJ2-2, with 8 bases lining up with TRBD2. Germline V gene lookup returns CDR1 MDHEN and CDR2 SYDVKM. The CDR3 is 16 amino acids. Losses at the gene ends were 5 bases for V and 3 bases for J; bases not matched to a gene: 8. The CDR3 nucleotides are TGTGCCAGCAGTGTCGGGAGGGTAAGGGACACCGGGGAGCTGTTTTTT. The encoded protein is CASSVGRVRDTGELFF.

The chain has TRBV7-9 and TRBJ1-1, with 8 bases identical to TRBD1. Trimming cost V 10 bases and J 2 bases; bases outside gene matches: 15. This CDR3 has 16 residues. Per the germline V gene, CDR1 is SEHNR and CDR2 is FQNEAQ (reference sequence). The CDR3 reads CAIGETGATLNTEAFF. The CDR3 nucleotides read TGTGCCATCGGAGAGACAGGGGCGACCCTCAACACTGAAGCTTTCTTT.

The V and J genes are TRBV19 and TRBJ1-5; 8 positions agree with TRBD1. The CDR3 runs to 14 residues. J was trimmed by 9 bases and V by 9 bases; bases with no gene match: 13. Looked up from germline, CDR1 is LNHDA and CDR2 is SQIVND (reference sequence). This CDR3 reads CASKQGEGDTPQHF. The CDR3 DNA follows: TGTGCCAGCAAACAGGGGGAGGGTGATACGCCCCAGCATTTT.

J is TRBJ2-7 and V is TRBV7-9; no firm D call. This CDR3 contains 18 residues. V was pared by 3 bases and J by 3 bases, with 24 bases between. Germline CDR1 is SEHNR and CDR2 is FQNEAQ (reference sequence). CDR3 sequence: CASSFPLGQNYGFYEQYF. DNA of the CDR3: TGTGCCAGCAGCTTCCCCCTGGGTCAGAACTACGGGTTCTACGAGCAGTACTTC.

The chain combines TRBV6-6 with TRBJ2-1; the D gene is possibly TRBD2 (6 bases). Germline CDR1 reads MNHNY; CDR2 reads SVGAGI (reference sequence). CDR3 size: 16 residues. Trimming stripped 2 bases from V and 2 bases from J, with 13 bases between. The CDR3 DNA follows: TGTGCCAGCAGTTACGGAGGGACTGGGGCCTACAATGAGCAGTTCTTC. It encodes CASSYGGTGAYNEQFF.

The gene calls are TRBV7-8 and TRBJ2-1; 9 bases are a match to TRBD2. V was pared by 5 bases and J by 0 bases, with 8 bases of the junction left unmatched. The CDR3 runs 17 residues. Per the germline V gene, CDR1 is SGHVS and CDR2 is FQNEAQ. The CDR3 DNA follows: TGTGCCAGCAGCCGCTCGGCGACTAGCGGCTCCTACAATGAGCAGTTCTTC. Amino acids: CASSRSATSGSYNEQFF.

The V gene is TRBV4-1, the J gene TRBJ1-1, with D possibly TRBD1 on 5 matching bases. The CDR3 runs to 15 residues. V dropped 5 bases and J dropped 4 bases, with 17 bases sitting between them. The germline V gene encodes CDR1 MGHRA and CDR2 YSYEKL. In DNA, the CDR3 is TGCGCCAGCAGCATATACCACGGGGGGGGCACTGAAGCTTTCTTT. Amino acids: CASSIYHGGGTEAFF.

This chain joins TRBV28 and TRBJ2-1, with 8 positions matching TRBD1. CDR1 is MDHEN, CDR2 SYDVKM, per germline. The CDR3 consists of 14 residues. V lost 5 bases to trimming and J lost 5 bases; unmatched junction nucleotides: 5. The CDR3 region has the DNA TGTGCCAGCAGTCCGAGGACAGGGAACAATGAGCAGTTCTTC. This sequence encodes CASSPRTGNNEQFF.

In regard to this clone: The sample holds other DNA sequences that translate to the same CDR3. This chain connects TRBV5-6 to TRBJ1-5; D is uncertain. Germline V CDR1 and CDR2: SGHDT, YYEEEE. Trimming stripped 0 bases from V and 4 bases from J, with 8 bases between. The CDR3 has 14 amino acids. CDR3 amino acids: CASSLGASNQPQHF. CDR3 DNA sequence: TGTGCCAGCAGCTTGGGGGCCTCGAATCAGCCCCAGCATTTT.

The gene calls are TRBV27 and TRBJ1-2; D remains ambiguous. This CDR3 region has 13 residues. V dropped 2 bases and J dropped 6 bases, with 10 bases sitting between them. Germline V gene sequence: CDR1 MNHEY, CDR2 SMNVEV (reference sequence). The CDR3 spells CASSLSSGNGYTF. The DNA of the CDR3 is TGTGCCAGCAGTTTAAGCTCCGGGAATGGCTACACCTTC.

CDR3 sequence: CASTRKDPNYGYTF. The CDR3 DNA reads as TGTGCCAGCACTCGGAAGGACCCTAACTATGGCTACACCTTC. The chain couples TRBV27 to TRBJ1-2; D call uncertain. The ends were cut back, 7 bases at V and 0 bases at J, with 12 bases in the middle. Germline V gene lookup returns CDR1 MNHEY and CDR2 SMNVEV (reference sequence). This CDR3 has 14 residues.

The CDR3 protein is CASNKTGLGNTIYF. DNA of the CDR3: TGTGCCAGCAACAAGACAGGACTTGGAAACACCATATATTTT. V gene TRBV6-4 combines with J gene TRBJ1-3, with D maybe TRBD1 (6 bases). CDR3 size: 14 residues. Trimming took 7 bases from V and 3 from J, leaving 13 bases between them. CDR1 MRHNA and CDR2 SNTAGT come from the germline V gene.

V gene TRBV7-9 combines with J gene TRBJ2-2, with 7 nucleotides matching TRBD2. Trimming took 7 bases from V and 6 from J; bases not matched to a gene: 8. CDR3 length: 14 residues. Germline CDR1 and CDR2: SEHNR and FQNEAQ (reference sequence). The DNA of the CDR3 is TGTGCCAGCACCTCAAGGACTAGTGCCGGGGAGCTGTTTTTT. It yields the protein CASTSRTSAGELFF.

CDR3 nucleotides: TGTGCCAGCAGCGGACAAGCGGGAAGAAGCAATGAGCAGTTCTTC. It is translated as CASSGQAGRSNEQFF. This chain connects TRBV7-3 to TRBJ2-1; 7 bases map to TRBD2. The CDR3 length is 15 residues. J was trimmed by 6 bases and V by 5 bases; bases with no gene match: 10. Germline V gene data show CDR1 as SGHTA and CDR2 as FQGTGA.

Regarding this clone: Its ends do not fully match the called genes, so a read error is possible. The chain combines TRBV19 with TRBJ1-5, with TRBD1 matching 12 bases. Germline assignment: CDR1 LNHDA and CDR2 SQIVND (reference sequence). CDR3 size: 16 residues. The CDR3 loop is CASSMEGQGANHPQHF. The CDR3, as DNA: TGTGCCAGTAGTATGGAGGGACAGGGGGCCAATCATCCCCAGCATTTT.

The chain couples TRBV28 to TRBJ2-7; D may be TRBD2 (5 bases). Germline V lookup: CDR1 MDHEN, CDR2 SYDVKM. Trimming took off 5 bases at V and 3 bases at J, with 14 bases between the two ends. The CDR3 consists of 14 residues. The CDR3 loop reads CASSSLLGDYEQYF. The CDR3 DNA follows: TGTGCCAGCAGTAGTTTATTGGGAGACTACGAGCAGTACTTC.

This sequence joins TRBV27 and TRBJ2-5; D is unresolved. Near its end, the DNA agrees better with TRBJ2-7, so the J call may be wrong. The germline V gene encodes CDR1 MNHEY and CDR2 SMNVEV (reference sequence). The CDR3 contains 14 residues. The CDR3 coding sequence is TGTGCCAGCAGTTTAGGAACAACGGGCCACGAGCAGTACTTC. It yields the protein CASSLGTTGHEQYF.

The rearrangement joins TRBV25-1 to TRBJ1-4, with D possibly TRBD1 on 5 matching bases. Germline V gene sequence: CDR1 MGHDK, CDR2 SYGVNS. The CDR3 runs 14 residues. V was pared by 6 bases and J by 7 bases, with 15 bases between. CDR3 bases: TGTGCCAGCAGCTACGGGGGTGGTAGTGAAAAACTGTTTTTT. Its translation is CASSYGGGSEKLFF.

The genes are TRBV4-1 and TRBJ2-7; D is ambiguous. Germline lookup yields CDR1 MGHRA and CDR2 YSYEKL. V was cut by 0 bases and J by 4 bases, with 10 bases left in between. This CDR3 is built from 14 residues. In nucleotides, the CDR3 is TGCGCCAGCAGCCAAGATCGGATCGAGTACGAGCAGTACTTC. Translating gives CASSQDRIEYEQYF.

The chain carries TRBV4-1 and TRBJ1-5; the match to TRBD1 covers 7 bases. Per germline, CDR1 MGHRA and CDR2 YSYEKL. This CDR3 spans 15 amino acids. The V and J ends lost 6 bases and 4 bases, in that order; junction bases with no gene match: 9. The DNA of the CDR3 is TGCGCCAGCAGGCTCAGGGACAGTATTAATCAGCCCCAGCATTTT. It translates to CASRLRDSINQPQHF.

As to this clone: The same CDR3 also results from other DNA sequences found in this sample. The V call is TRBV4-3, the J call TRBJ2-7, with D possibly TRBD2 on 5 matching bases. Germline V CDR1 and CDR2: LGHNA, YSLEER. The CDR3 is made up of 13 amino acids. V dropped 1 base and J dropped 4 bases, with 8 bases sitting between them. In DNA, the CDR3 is TGCGCCAGCAGCCAAGTTCGAGGGTACGAGCAGTACTTC. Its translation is CASSQVRGYEQYF.

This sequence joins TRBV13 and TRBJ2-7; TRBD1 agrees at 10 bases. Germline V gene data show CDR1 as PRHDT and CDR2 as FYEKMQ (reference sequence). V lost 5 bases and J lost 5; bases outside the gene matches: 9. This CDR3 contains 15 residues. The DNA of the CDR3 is TGTGCCAGCAGCCCCGACGGGGACAGGGGCCACGAGCAGTACTTC. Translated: CASSPDGDRGHEQYF.

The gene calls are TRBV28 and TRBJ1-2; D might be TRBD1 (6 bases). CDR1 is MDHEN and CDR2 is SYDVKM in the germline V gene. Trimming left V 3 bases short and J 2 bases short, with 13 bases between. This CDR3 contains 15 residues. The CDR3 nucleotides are TGTGCCAGCAGTTTCACAGGGTATACCAACTATGGCTACACCTTC. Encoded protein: CASSFTGYTNYGYTF.

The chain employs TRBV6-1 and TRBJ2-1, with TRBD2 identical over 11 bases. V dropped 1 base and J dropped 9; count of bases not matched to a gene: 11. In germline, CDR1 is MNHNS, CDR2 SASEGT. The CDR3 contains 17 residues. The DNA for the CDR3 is TGTGCCAGCAGTGAAGGGTTCGTGTCACTAGCGGGAGTTGAGCAGTTCTTC. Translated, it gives CASSEGFVSLAGVEQFF.

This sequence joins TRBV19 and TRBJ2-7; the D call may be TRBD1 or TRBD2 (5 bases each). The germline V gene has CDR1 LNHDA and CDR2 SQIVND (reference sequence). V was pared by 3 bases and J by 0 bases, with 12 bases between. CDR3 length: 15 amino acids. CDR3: CASSIWDGSSYEQYF. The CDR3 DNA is TGTGCCAGTAGTATTTGGGACGGAAGCTCCTACGAGCAGTACTTC.

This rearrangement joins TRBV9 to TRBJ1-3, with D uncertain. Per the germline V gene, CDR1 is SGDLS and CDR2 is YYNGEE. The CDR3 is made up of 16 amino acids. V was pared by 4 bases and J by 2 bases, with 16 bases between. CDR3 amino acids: CASSHGRHLTGNTIYF. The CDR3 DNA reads TGTGCCAGCAGCCATGGGCGGCATCTTACTGGAAACACCATATATTTT. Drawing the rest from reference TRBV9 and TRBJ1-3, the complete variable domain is DSGVTQTPKHLITATGQRVTLRCSPRSGDLSVYWYQQSLDQGLQFLIQYYNGEERAKGNILERFSAQQFPDLHSELNLSSLELGDSALYFCASSHGRHLTGNTIYFGEGSWLTVV.

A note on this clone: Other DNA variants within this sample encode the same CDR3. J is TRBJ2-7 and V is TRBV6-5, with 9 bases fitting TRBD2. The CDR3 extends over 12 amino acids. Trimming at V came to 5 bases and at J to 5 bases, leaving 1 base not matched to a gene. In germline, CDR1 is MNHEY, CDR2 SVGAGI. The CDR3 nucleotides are TGTGCCAGCAGTCCTAGCGGGGACGAGCAGTACTTC. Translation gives CASSPSGDEQYF.